The 28 T cell receptor beta chains presented below share a single source sample, sequenced in a study of human T cells and chemical hapten exposure. This sample's time point: pre-sensitization, week 0. Stated treatment: therapeutic diphenylcyclopropenone sensitization with weekly scalp DPC. From the RACE reads, TCRdb called clonotypes with MiXCR, one entry per CDR3 protein. The profile shows about 250,000 distinct CDR3 sequences, just under 8% of them singletons. Sequencing used whole blood, obtained in connection with sensitization to the hapten diphenylcyclopropenone (DPC). These receptors were taken from a man younger than 35 with alopecia areata. Some clones in this sample may be carry-over from other donors' samples.

This clonotype was counted a few times. The rearrangement links TRBV6-2 or TRBV6-3 to TRBJ2-7; D ambiguous. Germline V gives CDR1 MNHEY, CDR2 SVGEGT. The CDR3 extends over 13 amino acids. The germline V and J ends were trimmed by 6 bases and 0 bases, with 9 bases remaining between them. The CDR3 region is CASSRGYSYEQYF. The CDR3 nucleotides read TGTGCCAGCAGCCGCGGATACTCCTACGAGCAGTACTTC.

This chain links TRBV12-3 or TRBV12-4 with TRBJ2-2; 8 nucleotides align to TRBD1. J gave up 4 bases and V 7 bases, and 20 bases lay outside the gene matches. CDR3 length equals 19 residues. CDR3 sequence: CASIPRPEDGQGRTGELFF. As DNA, the CDR3 is TGTGCCAGCATCCCCCGACCAGAAGATGGACAGGGCCGCACCGGGGAGCTGTTTTTT.

In its sample, this clonotype was seen many times. The gene calls are TRBV7-2 and TRBJ2-1; 9 bases agree with TRBD2. With V trimmed by 0 bases and J by 7 bases, 7 bases remained unmatched. Per the germline V gene, CDR1 is SGHTA and CDR2 is FQGNSA. The CDR3 consists of 16 residues. The CDR3 sequence: CASSLAPPGLANEQFF. The CDR3 DNA follows: TGTGCCAGCAGCTTAGCGCCTCCGGGACTAGCTAATGAGCAGTTCTTC. The full variable domain, rest sourced from reference TRBV7-2 and TRBJ2-1, is GAGVSQSPSNKVTEKGKDVELRCDPISGHTALYWYRQSLGQGLEFLIYFQGNSAPDKSGLPSDRFSAERTGGSVSTLTIQRTQQEDSAVYLCASSLAPPGLANEQFFGPGTRLTVL.

This clonotype was recorded a few times. CDR3: CASSPWASSLGETQYF. CDR3 DNA sequence: TGTGCCAGCAGCCCGTGGGCCAGTTCTCTAGGAGAGACCCAGTACTTC. This chain joins TRBV7-8 and TRBJ2-5; D gene unclear. Trimming took off 5 bases at V and 4 bases at J, with 20 bases between the two ends. CDR3 length: 16 amino acids. From germline, CDR1 is SGHVS and CDR2 FQNEAQ.

A few counts support this clonotype. The V and J genes are TRBV7-2 and TRBJ2-7; the D call may be TRBD1 or TRBD2 (6 bases each). The CDR3 is 17 residues long. Trimming removed 1 base from V and 2 bases from J, with 18 bases in between. Germline V gives CDR1 SGHTA, CDR2 FQGNSA. The CDR3: CASSLVVGGTHTYEQYF. CDR3 in DNA: TGTGCCAGCAGCTTAGTAGTTGGGGGGACACATACCTACGAGCAGTACTTC. Drawing the rest from reference TRBV7-2 and TRBJ2-7, the complete variable domain is GAGVSQSPSNKVTEKGKDVELRCDPISGHTALYWYRQSLGQGLEFLIYFQGNSAPDKSGLPSDRFSAERTGGSVSTLTIQRTQQEDSAVYLCASSLVVGGTHTYEQYFGPGTRLTVT.

There are many counts of this clonotype. This sequence joins TRBV3-1 and TRBJ1-1; no clear D. In germline, CDR1 is LGHDT, CDR2 YNNKEL (reference sequence). The V end was cut by 1 base, the J end by 4 bases, with 10 bases between. The length of the CDR3 is 14 residues. Here the CDR3 DNA reads TGTGCCAGCAGCCAAGGTCAATATGGCACTGAAGCTTTCTTT. It specifies CASSQGQYGTEAFF.

This clonotype turned up a few times. V gene TRBV4-3 combines with J gene TRBJ1-2; D is uncertain. The ends were cut back, 1 base at V and 2 bases at J, with 14 bases in the middle. In germline, CDR1 is LGHNA, CDR2 YSLEER. CDR3 length: 16 residues. The CDR3 nucleotides are TGCGCCAGCAGCCAAGGGGCCGATCCAGCGAACTATGGCTACACCTTC. The encoded protein is CASSQGADPANYGYTF.

This chain joins TRBV7-6 and TRBJ2-6; D is uncertain. Germline loops: CDR1 SGHVS, CDR2 FNYEAQ. The CDR3 loop spans 17 amino acids. Trimming removed 5 bases at V and 0 bases at J, with 14 bases between. CDR3 bases: TGTGCCAGCAGCCCGGGTGTTCCCGTCTCTGGGGCCAACGTCCTGACTTTC. This translates into CASSPGVPVSGANVLTF.

This clonotype was counted only a few times. The chain couples TRBV7-2 to TRBJ1-5; D is ambiguous. Germline values: CDR1 SGHTA, CDR2 FQGNSA. The CDR3 runs 13 residues. Trimming took 4 bases from V and 1 from J, leaving 5 bases between them. The CDR3 region has the DNA TGTGCCAGCAGCTGGGTAAGCAATCAGCCCCAGCATTTT. Protein sequence: CASSWVSNQPQHF.

The chain joins TRBV4-1 to TRBJ1-1; D is unresolved. The V gene's germline CDR1 is MGHRA and CDR2 YSYEKL. Trimming took off 6 bases at V and 3 bases at J, with 17 bases between the two ends. The CDR3 is 15 amino acids. CDR3 bases: TGCGCCAGCAGATGGATGTCCGGGAGGGACACTGAAGCTTTCTTT. Its translation is CASRWMSGRDTEAFF.

This clonotype showed up just a few times. This sequence joins TRBV5-1 and TRBJ2-3, with TRBD1 matching over 7 bases. V shed 3 bases and J 2 bases; nucleotides not matched to a gene: 12. The germline V gene encodes CDR1 SGHRS and CDR2 YFSETQ. CDR3 length: 17 amino acids. The CDR3 sequence is CASSWESTGTDTDTQYF. CDR3 coding DNA: TGCGCCAGCAGCTGGGAATCGACAGGGACGGACACAGATACGCAGTATTTT.

This clonotype came up a few times. This chain uses TRBV10-3 with TRBJ2-7; D perhaps matches TRBD2 (5 bases). V lost 4 bases and J lost 5, with 9 bases in between. The CDR3 runs to 12 residues. Germline CDR1 reads ENHRY; CDR2 reads SYGVKD. The CDR3 loop is CAISARGNEQYF. The CDR3 DNA is TGTGCCATCAGTGCGCGAGGGAACGAGCAGTACTTC.

This clonotype has a handful of counts. V and J are TRBV7-2 and TRBJ1-5; 7 bases align to TRBD1. Germline V gene data show CDR1 as SGHTA and CDR2 as FQGNSA. V lost 1 base and J lost 5; bases outside the gene matches: 8. CDR3 size: 16 residues. The CDR3 nucleotides are TGTGCCAGCAGCTTAGGCGTCAACAGGGGTCATCAGCCCCAGCATTTT. It encodes CASSLGVNRGHQPQHF. Variable domain in full (rest from reference TRBV7-2 and TRBJ1-5): GAGVSQSPSNKVTEKGKDVELRCDPISGHTALYWYRQSLGQGLEFLIYFQGNSAPDKSGLPSDRFSAERTGGSVSTLTIQRTQQEDSAVYLCASSLGVNRGHQPQHFGDGTRLSIL.

The gene calls are TRBV12-3 or TRBV12-4 and TRBJ1-1; D is possibly TRBD1 (5 bases). The CDR3 is made up of 14 amino acids. Trimming removed 4 bases from V and 2 bases from J, with 11 bases in between. The CDR3 loop is CASSYDSINTEAFF. The CDR3 DNA is TGTGCCAGCAGTTACGACAGCATTAACACTGAAGCTTTCTTT.

The J gene is TRBJ2-1, the V gene TRBV6-5, with 8 bases identical to TRBD2. The CDR3 has 15 amino acids. Germline trimming cut 0 bases from V and 8 bases from J; bases unmatched to any gene: 6. CDR1 MNHEY and CDR2 SVGAGI come from the germline V gene. The DNA of the CDR3 is TGTGCCAGCAGTTACTCGGGACTAGTAGTCCATGAGCAGTTCTTC. It is translated as CASSYSGLVVHEQFF.

This clonotype came up many times. V and J are TRBV6-1 and TRBJ1-4, with 7 bases identical to TRBD1. The V segment lost 6 bases and the J segment 0 bases; nucleotides outside the gene matches: 4. The CDR3 spans 15 residues. The germline V gene encodes CDR1 MNHNS and CDR2 SASEGT. CDR3 protein: CASRRDSATNEKLFF. The CDR3 DNA reads as TGTGCCAGCAGACGGGACAGTGCAACTAATGAAAAACTGTTTTTT.

Regarding this clonotype: This CDR3 is missing its conserved last phenylalanine or tryptophan, likely due to a read error. The genes are TRBV11-2 and TRBJ2-1; D call uncertain. CDR3 length equals 15 residues. V lost 3 bases and J lost 6, with 15 bases in between. Germline values: CDR1 SGHAT, CDR2 FQNNGV. DNA of the CDR3: TGTGCCAGCAGCTTTATGGGGATGGCTGGCAATGAGCAGTTCCTC. Translation: CASSFMGMAGNEQFL.

This clonotype was counted ten times or more. This chain joins TRBV3-1 and TRBJ1-5; D remains unclear. In germline, CDR1 is LGHDT, CDR2 YNNKEL (reference sequence). This CDR3 spans 16 amino acids. Trimming left V 0 bases short and J 3 bases short, with 12 bases between. The CDR3 protein is CASSQDNRAYNQPQHF. As DNA, the CDR3 is TGTGCCAGCAGCCAAGACAATAGGGCCTACAATCAGCCCCAGCATTTT.

This clonotype was observed a handful of times. The chain employs TRBV7-2 and TRBJ2-4; D remains unclear. V was pared by 1 base and J by 0 bases, with 13 bases between. In germline, CDR1 is SGHTA, CDR2 FQGNSA. This CDR3 region has 17 residues. Here the CDR3 reads CASSLVGIGLAKNIQYF. CDR3 in DNA: TGTGCCAGCAGCTTAGTGGGTATAGGGTTAGCCAAAAACATTCAGTACTTC. Using reference TRBV7-2 and TRBJ2-4 for the parts outside the CDR3, the full variable domain is GAGVSQSPSNKVTEKGKDVELRCDPISGHTALYWYRQSLGQGLEFLIYFQGNSAPDKSGLPSDRFSAERTGGSVSTLTIQRTQQEDSAVYLCASSLVGIGLAKNIQYFGAGTRLSVL.

A few counts support this clonotype. The V gene is TRBV9, the J gene TRBJ2-2; 8 bases are a match to TRBD1. V shed 4 bases and J 5 bases; nucleotides not matched to a gene: 10. There are 16 residues in the CDR3. The V gene's germline CDR1 is SGDLS and CDR2 YYNGEE. CDR3 amino acids: CASSPTGQGWTGELFF. The CDR3 DNA follows: TGTGCCAGCAGCCCTACAGGACAGGGATGGACCGGGGAGCTGTTTTTT.

This clonotype was observed a handful of times. The gene calls are TRBV5-1 and TRBJ2-4; TRBD1 matches at 8 bases. V was clipped by 1 base and J by 1 base; unmatched bases: 10. Germline loops: CDR1 SGHRS, CDR2 YFSETQ. The CDR3 loop spans 18 amino acids. The CDR3 DNA sequence: TGCGCCAGCAGCTTGCGGGCAGGGGGCAGCTTTGCCAAAAACATTCAGTACTTC. Protein product: CASSLRAGGSFAKNIQYF.

This clonotype was observed a handful of times. V gene TRBV3-1 combines with J gene TRBJ2-3, with D tentatively TRBD1 or TRBD2 (6 bases each). The CDR3 runs to 13 residues. The V gene's germline CDR1 is LGHDT and CDR2 YNNKEL (reference sequence). Trimming left V 3 bases short and J 6 bases short, with 10 bases between. The CDR3 nucleotides are TGTGCCAGCAGCCACCAGGGGAGGGATACGCAGTATTTT. Amino acid sequence: CASSHQGRDTQYF.

This rearrangement joins TRBV20-1 to TRBJ2-5, with D perhaps assigned TRBD1 or TRBD2 (6 bases each). Trimming removed 2 bases from V and 4 bases from J, with 17 bases in between. The CDR3 spans 15 residues. Germline loops: CDR1 DFQATT, CDR2 SNEGSKA (reference sequence). DNA of the CDR3: TGCAGTGCTAGAACAGGGCTAGCGTTTCGAGAGACCCAGTACTTC. Amino acid sequence: CSARTGLAFRETQYF.

This clonotype showed up just a few times. The chain uses TRBV12-3 or TRBV12-4 and TRBJ1-2; D is uncertain. Trimming pared 4 bases from V and 4 bases from J, leaving 13 bases between. The CDR3 sequence is 14 residues long. The chain's CDR3 is CASSYGVTGYGYTF. The CDR3 DNA follows: TGTGCCAGCAGTTATGGGGTAACGGGCTATGGCTACACCTTC.

V and J are TRBV6-2 or TRBV6-3 and TRBJ2-7; unclear D gene. V gave up 2 bases and J gave up 9 bases, with 17 bases separating them. The CDR3 length is 14 residues. Germline V gene data show CDR1 as MNHEY and CDR2 as SVGEGT. CDR3 nucleotide sequence: TGTGCCAGCAGTTACGGTCAGCCCCTTAGTCGGCAGTACTTC. Translated, it gives CASSYGQPLSRQYF.

The rearrangement joins TRBV29-1 to TRBJ2-7; TRBD1 is a possible D gene (6 bases). Trimming removed 4 bases from V and 3 bases from J, with 13 bases in between. CDR3 length: 13 amino acids. The germline V gene encodes CDR1 SQVTM and CDR2 ANQGSEA. CDR3 region: CSVARDNYYEQYF. CDR3 in DNA: TGCAGCGTTGCCCGGGACAACTACTACGAGCAGTACTTC.

CDR3 loop: CSAKRQSQETQYF. In DNA form, the CDR3 reads TGCAGTGCTAAGCGACAGAGCCAAGAGACCCAGTACTTC. The genes are TRBV20-1 and TRBJ2-5; D is possibly TRBD1 (5 bases). The CDR3 runs to 13 residues. Germline V gene data show CDR1 as DFQATT and CDR2 as SNEGSKA (reference sequence). Trimming pared 4 bases from V and 1 base from J, leaving 10 bases between.

This clonotype was detected many times. The chain joins TRBV4-1 to TRBJ2-7; 7 bases agree with TRBD2. Germline CDR1 reads MGHRA; CDR2 reads YSYEKL. This CDR3 region has 15 residues. Trimming took 0 bases from V and 4 from J; bases not matched to a gene: 6. The CDR3 DNA reads TGCGCCAGCAGCCAAGAACGCCAGGGACTATACGAGCAGTACTTC. Residues: CASSQERQGLYEQYF.